The present entry profiles one T cell receptor beta chain with its context. Antigen: not known. The data were taken from a study of cytomegalovirus exposure and HLA in healthy donors. These donors counted as nominally healthy when sampled, but unrecorded immune exposures were likely. Primers: 60 Vbeta forward and 13 Jbeta reverse. Clones were read by immunoSEQ multiplex PCR, and TCRdb kept only the in-frame ones, dropping some. Among about 170,000 clones, about four fifths were seen once, and the ten largest hold approximately 2.4%. Study-wide results and limits: For most TCR sequences rarity was the rule, although some public TCRs occurred in many donors. Among the CMV-associated chains, a few were confirmed in vitro as specific for CMV antigens. Researchers counted over 150 TCR beta chains as cytomegalovirus-associated.

Germline V gene data show CDR1 as SGHRS and CDR2 as YFSETQ. J lost 5 bases, V lost 2 bases, and 7 bases had no gene match. The CDR3 contains 15 residues. This chain uses TRBV5-1 with TRBJ2-5, with 9 bases aligning to TRBD1. This sequence originates from a male donor in good health and CMV-seronegative. Sequenced material: PBMCs. The CDR3 DNA reads as TGCGCCAGCAGCTTCACAGGGGGCGCGAGGGAGACCCAGTACTTC. Amino acid sequence: CASSFTGGARETQYF.